The clone carrying this TCR beta chain appeared a few times. Its antigen is unknown. The data belong to a study of radiotherapy plus CTLA-4 blockade in lung cancer. Study-level points and caveats: Increased serum interferon-beta after radiation also reportedly predicted response strongly.

This CDR3 has 15 residues. CDR1 SGHTA and CDR2 FQGNSA come from the germline V gene. The ends lost 4 bases at V and 6 bases at J; junction bases unmatched: 9. The table came from immunoSEQ multiplex PCR; TCRdb's copy has only in-frame clones and leaves some out. The sample holds 32,000 or so clones; around 70% are singletons and the top ten take around an eighth. The receptor's source is a human donor with non-small cell lung cancer that progressed on radiotherapy plus ipilimumab. Sequencing used peripheral blood, obtained from a patient treated with radiotherapy plus ipilimumab. The chain links TRBV7-2 to TRBJ2-1, with TRBD1 matching over 7 bases. The CDR3 sequence is CASSSIRQGTNEQFF. Written as DNA, the CDR3 is TGTGCCAGCAGCTCAATACGACAGGGAACCAATGAGCAGTTCTTC.